A selection of T cell receptor beta chains follows, all from one sample in a study of control samples from healthy donors and cancer patients. This table comes from immunoSEQ multiplex PCR, and its TCRdb copy is limited to in-frame clones, with some not included. The sample yields 150,000 to 200,000 clones, roughly 88% seen once. Sequencing was performed on blood. Receptors were obtained from a woman in her twenties or thirties in good health. The CDR3 runs from the conserved cysteine through the conserved F or W. The D gene is left open where the match is weak. Rows give clone size only sometimes, using once, few, many, or a class for an expanded clone.

j_gene,d_gene,v_gene,abundance,CDR3aa,CDR3nt
TRBJ1-6,NA,TRBV5-1,NA,CASSLGQVRIYNSPLHF,TGCGCCAGCAGCTTGGGACAGGTCAGAATTTATAATTCACCCCTCCACTTT
TRBJ2-1,NA,TRBV21-1,NA,CASSKDQHLYEQFF,TGTGCCAGCAGCAAGGACCAGCATCTTTATGAGCAGTTCTTC
TRBJ1-3,NA,TRBV19,NA,CASQLGVGNTIYF,TGTGCCAGCCAGCTTGGGGTTGGAAACACCATATATTTT
TRBJ2-2,TRBD2,TRBV5-1,NA,CASSLRGANTGELFF,TGCGCCAGCAGCTTACGGGGGGCGAACACCGGGGAGCTGTTTTTT
TRBJ1-2,NA,TRBV30,once,CAWSEGMGANYGYTF,TGTGCCTGGAGTGAGGGGATGGGTGCTAACTATGGCTACACCTTC
TRBJ1-1,NA,TRBV5-4,NA,CASSLRRFEAFF,TGTGCCAGCAGCTTGCGACGGTTCGAAGCTTTCTTT
TRBJ1-1,NA,TRBV12-3/TRBV12-4,NA,CASTPASFEAFF,TGTGCCAGCACCCCTGCGAGTTTCGAAGCTTTCTTT
TRBJ1-1,NA,TRBV29-1,NA,CSVQEITEAFF,TGCAGCGTCCAAGAGATTACTGAAGCTTTCTTT
TRBJ2-1,NA,TRBV10-3,NA,CAISGRGAEILNEQFF,TGTGCCATCAGTGGAAGGGGGGCGGAGATATTGAATGAGCAGTTCTTC
TRBJ2-5,NA,TRBV4-1,NA,CASKGRRETQYF,TGCGCCAGCAAGGGCAGGAGGGAGACCCAGTACTTC
TRBJ1-6,NA,TRBV20-1,NA,CSASSKVAGNSPLHF,TGCAGTGCTAGTAGCAAGGTGGCGGGTAATTCACCCCTCCACTTT
TRBJ1-1,NA,TRBV18,once,CASSTARAGAEAFF,TGTGCCAGCTCGACGGCCAGGGCGGGCGCTGAAGCTTTCTTT
TRBJ2-3,NA,TRBV6-5,NA,CASSYSGWKDTQYF,TGTGCCAGCAGTTACTCAGGGTGGAAAGATACGCAGTATTTT
TRBJ1-1,NA,TRBV3-1/TRBV3-2,NA,CASSLGTEAFF,TGTGCCAGCAGCCTGGGGACTGAAGCTTTCTTT
TRBJ2-3,TRBD1,TRBV7-9,NA,CASSDQTGGLDTQYF,TGTGCCAGCAGCGACCAGACAGGGGGCTTAGATACGCAGTATTTT
TRBJ2-7,TRBD2,TRBV14,NA,CASSQFPGLAGAYEQYF,TGTGCCAGCAGCCAATTCCCGGGACTAGCGGGAGCCTACGAGCAGTACTTC
TRBJ1-3,NA,TRBV2,NA,CASLGTDNSGNTIYF,TGTGCCAGCCTAGGGACCGATAACTCTGGAAACACCATATATTTT
TRBJ2-7,NA,TRBV3-1/TRBV3-2,NA,CASSQEVATTYEQYF,TGTGCCAGCAGCCAAGAGGTTGCGACTACCTACGAGCAGTACTTC
TRBJ2-5,NA,TRBV19,NA,CASSTMGGGTGGQETQYF,TGTGCCAGTAGTACCATGGGCGGGGGGACAGGAGGACAAGAGACCCAGTACTTC
TRBJ1-6,NA,TRBV27,NA,CASSLSWVIAYNSPLHF,TGTGCCAGCAGTTTATCGTGGGTAATAGCCTATAATTCACCCCTCCACTTT
TRBJ2-6,NA,TRBV5-1,NA,CASSFLGDSGANVLTF,TGCGCCAGCAGCTTTCTTGGGGACTCTGGGGCCAACGTCCTGACTTTC
TRBJ1-2,NA,TRBV7-2,NA,CASSLAMTQRGGYTF,TGTGCCAGCAGCTTAGCGATGACACAACGAGGGGGCTACACCTTC
TRBJ2-5,TRBD1,TRBV13,NA,CASRQGRRETQYF,TGTGCCAGCAGACAGGGGCGCAGAGAGACCCAGTACTTC
TRBJ2-1,NA,TRBV29-1,NA,CSPRTENNEQFF,TGCAGCCCGCGGACCGAGAATAATGAGCAGTTCTTC
TRBJ1-1,TRBD1,TRBV11-1,NA,CASSLPGQGKAFF,TGTGCCAGCAGCTTACCCGGACAGGGTAAAGCTTTCTTT
TRBJ2-5,TRBD2,TRBV28,NA,CASTGTSGRKTQYF,TGTGCCAGCACCGGGACTAGCGGGAGAAAGACCCAGTACTTC
TRBJ1-2,NA,TRBV10-1,NA,CASSEGQNYGYTF,TGCGCCAGCAGTGAGGGACAGAACTATGGCTACACCTTC
TRBJ2-5,TRBD2,TRBV6-6,NA,CASSFQASGVQETQYF,TGTGCCAGCAGTTTCCAGGCTAGCGGGGTCCAAGAGACCCAGTACTTC
TRBJ1-2,NA,TRBV28,NA,CASKGRFYGYTF,TGTGCCAGCAAGGGCAGATTCTATGGCTACACCTTC
TRBJ1-4,NA,TRBV15,NA,CATSRGQTLETGRNEKLFF,TGTGCCACCAGCAGAGGCCAAACTCTCGAGACCGGGAGAAATGAAAAACTGTTTTTT
TRBJ1-2,NA,TRBV19,NA,CASRAKQGSYGYTF,TGTGCCAGTAGGGCCAAGCAGGGGAGCTATGGCTACACCTTC
TRBJ1-2,NA,TRBV6-5,NA,CASSYSQGVANYGYTF,TGTGCCAGCAGCTACAGTCAAGGGGTTGCTAACTATGGCTACACCTTC
TRBJ1-2,NA,TRBV3-1/TRBV3-2,NA,CASSQDGGVGGYGYTF,TGTGCCAGCAGCCAAGATGGCGGGGTTGGAGGGTATGGCTACACCTTC
TRBJ2-7,NA,TRBV10-3,NA,CAISQTDTYEQYF,TGTGCCATCAGTCAGACAGACACCTACGAGCAGTACTTC
TRBJ2-3,TRBD2,TRBV3-1/TRBV3-2,NA,CASSRSGGISSTDTQYF,TGTGCCAGCAGCCGTAGCGGGGGGATCTCTAGCACAGATACGCAGTATTTT
TRBJ2-5,NA,TRBV5-4,once,CASSWGAGETQYF,TGTGCCAGCAGCTGGGGGGCTGGGGAGACCCAGTACTTC
TRBJ1-1,NA,TRBV11-2,NA,CASSLGEAEAFF,TGTGCCAGCAGCTTAGGTGAAGCTGAAGCTTTCTTT
TRBJ1-5,NA,TRBV5-4,NA,CASLYILRDQPQHF,TGTGCCAGCCTATATATCCTGAGGGATCAGCCCCAGCATTTT
TRBJ2-6,TRBD1,TRBV10-3,NA,CAIRQTGMGANVLTF,TGTGCCATCAGACAGACAGGGATGGGGGCCAACGTCCTGACTTTC
TRBJ2-7,NA,TRBV7-2,NA,CASSLRDLVDEQYF,TGTGCCAGCAGCCTCCGGGACCTCGTAGACGAGCAGTACTTC